Reported below is one T cell receptor beta chain. These data come from a study of cytomegalovirus exposure and HLA in healthy donors. The primer mix had 60 Vbeta and 13 Jbeta primers. Only in-frame clones appear in the TCRdb table, and some are missing; sequencing was by immunoSEQ multiplex PCR. The sample yields about 130,000 clones, over 70% seen once. Trimming cost V 4 bases and J 3 bases, with 18 bases left between them. Germline V gene sequence: CDR1 SEHNR, CDR2 FQNEAQ (reference sequence). The CDR3 length is 16 residues. The sequence was collected from a middle-aged woman in good health and CMV-seronegative. The rearrangement uses TRBV7-9 and TRBJ1-1; tentative D call: TRBD1 (5 bases). The specimen sequenced was PBMCs. In DNA form, the CDR3 reads TGTGCCAGCAGCTCCCGGGACCCGAGGAGGGACACTGAAGCTTTCTTT. Protein product: CASSSRDPRRDTEAFF.